This T cell receptor beta chain was obtained from a study of a mutant IDH1 vaccine in newly diagnosed glioma. For the study at large: Treated patients comprised about 60% males and approximately 40% females, mean age roughly 44 years. The study's findings and limits: Pseudoprogression appears to have had no connection to changes in top peripheral T cell clonotypes.

This CDR3 contains 13 residues. The germline V gene has CDR1 SQVTM and CDR2 ANQGSEA. With 4 bases removed from V and 6 bases from J, the gap between germline ends came to 14 bases. The method was immunoSEQ multiplex PCR; TCRdb's version includes in-frame clones alone and lacks a portion of them. The table includes tens of thousands of clones, 89% detected once. Time point reported: week 5, during vaccination. Vaccination comprised doses that each held 300 ug of mutant IDH1 20-mer peptide, plus topical imiquimod. The study enrolled donors with new WHO grade 3 or 4 IDH1-mutant, ATRX-lost astrocytomas. On this clone: What it binds is unknown.

This chain joins TRBV29-1 and TRBJ2-3; no clear D gene. This TCR came from a man in his late teens or twenties with glioma. The specimen comprised PBMCs, sampled from a glioma patient whose treatment included an IDH1 peptide vaccine. The CDR3 nucleotides are TGCAGCGTTGTTGCGTCAGAGACGGATACGCAGTATTTT. Its protein product is CSVVASETDTQYF.